This T cell receptor (beta chain) was recovered during a study of blood T cell repertoires in COVID-19. Study in general: Acute-phase and convalescent COVID-19 samples originated in the United States, Italy and Spain. T cells, B-cell-depleted T cells, or PBMCs provided the cDNA or gDNA that served as material.

Participants came from some 26 US areas, aged about 18 to 100 years. The CDR3 totals 16 residues. CDR1 and CDR2 from the germline V gene are SGDLS and YYNGEE. V lost 0 bases to trimming and J lost 1 base, with 11 bases between them. Per the original methods: The assay estimated nucleated cells by amplifying reference gene primers. Sequenced by immunoSEQ multiplex PCR; TCRdb stores in-frame clones only, minus some. V and J calls and clone size come straight from that table; D and trimming were deduced from the DNA. The data show roughly 130,000 clones, with just under 85% seen just once and approximately 3% held by the top ten.

The sample consisted of PBMCs or T cells enriched from blood (not recorded which). The clonotype originates from a woman in her fifties or sixties with acute COVID-19. The chain joins TRBV9 to TRBJ2-1, with D possibly TRBD2 on 5 matching bases. Written as DNA, the CDR3 is TGTGCCAGCAGCGTAGAAATGGGGAGTTCCTACAATGAGCAGTTCTTC. Its protein product is CASSVEMGSSYNEQFF.